This TCR beta chain is drawn from a study of Ad26.COV2.S vaccination and SARS-CoV-2 variants. Study results and caveats: It was vaccine recipients, not placebo recipients, who had the higher spike-specific TCR breadth. Reported findings describe substantial breadth in spike-specific CD8+ and CD4+ T cell responses following vaccination.

Regarding this clone: Its antigen remains unknown.

TCRdb keeps only in-frame clones here, not all; method: immunoSEQ multiplex PCR. This table holds about 350,000 clones, just over 90% found once. The germline V gene encodes CDR1 SEHNR and CDR2 FQNEAQ (reference sequence). CDR3 length: 15 residues. V was shortened by 3 bases and J by 0 bases, with 9 bases between the two germline ends. The chain couples TRBV7-9 to TRBJ1-3; no clear D gene. The clonotype comes from a human donor who had recovered from COVID-19. The sequencing here drew on peripheral blood, taken after recovery from COVID-19. CDR3 protein: CASSLTADSGNTIYF. The CDR3 DNA reads TGTGCCAGCAGCTTGACGGCCGACTCTGGAAACACCATATATTTT.